The 22 T cell receptor beta chains below come from one sample, sequenced in a study of shared clonotypes between healthy human individuals. The method was immunoSEQ multiplex PCR; TCRdb's version includes in-frame clones alone and lacks a portion of them. Of 450,000 to 500,000 clones listed, roughly 80% are singletons. What was sequenced was PBMCs. The receptor set was obtained from a woman between 40 and 50 years old in good health. Some clones in this sample may be carry-over from other donors' samples.

V and J are TRBV6-1 and TRBJ2-5, with TRBD1 matching over 8 bases. V dropped 4 bases and J dropped 3; count of bases not matched to a gene: 7. The CDR3 extends over 15 amino acids. CDR1 and CDR2 from the germline V gene are MNHNS and SASEGT. The DNA for the CDR3 is TGTGCCAGCAGTGTATTCTTGACAGGGGAAGAGACCCAGTACTTC. Translating it yields CASSVFLTGEETQYF.

Remarks on this clone: This likely traces to a read error, being one base from a far larger clone. The chain combines TRBV5-1 with TRBJ2-3; D ambiguous. Germline-derived CDR1 and CDR2 are SGHRS and YFSETQ. This CDR3 is 12 amino acids long. Trimming pared 3 bases from V and 4 bases from J, leaving 6 bases between. Here the CDR3 reads CASSSAADTQYF. The CDR3 DNA reads as TGCGCCAGCAGCTCGGCGGCAGATACGCAGTATTTT.

V usage is TRBV15 and J usage is TRBJ2-4; D might be TRBD1 or TRBD2, each matching 6 bases. V lost 0 bases to trimming and J lost 0 bases, with 21 bases between them. Germline CDR1 reads LNHNV; CDR2 reads YYDKDF (reference sequence). CDR3 length: 20 residues. This chain's CDR3 is CATSRDQGTSVPLAKNIQYF. The CDR3 coding sequence is TGTGCCACCAGCAGAGATCAGGGGACTTCGGTCCCATTAGCCAAAAACATTCAGTACTTC.

This clone was detected once. The rearrangement uses TRBV6-1 and TRBJ2-5, with 8 bases identical to TRBD1. J was trimmed by 4 bases and V by 10 bases; bases with no gene match: 5. The CDR3 has 12 residues. Germline V gene sequence: CDR1 MNHNS, CDR2 SASEGT. The DNA for the CDR3 is TGTGCCACCCAGGGGGCAGGAGAGACCCAGTACTTC. It encodes CATQGAGETQYF.

The chain carries TRBV7-2 and TRBJ2-5; the D gene is possibly TRBD2 (5 bases). Germline assignment: CDR1 SGHTA and CDR2 FQGNSA. Trimming cost V 1 base and J 9 bases, with 15 bases left between them. The CDR3 sequence is 14 residues long. CDR3 coding DNA: TGTGCCAGCAGCTTAGTAGGCCTAGCTCGGTCCCAGTACTTC. As protein: CASSLVGLARSQYF.

The rearrangement links TRBV28 to TRBJ1-1, with D uncertain. Germline V gene lookup returns CDR1 MDHEN and CDR2 SYDVKM. V lost 5 bases, J lost 0 bases, and 7 bases lay in between. This CDR3 has 13 amino acids. The CDR3 loop is CASSNHMNTEAFF. The CDR3 coding sequence is TGTGCCAGCAGTAACCACATGAACACTGAAGCTTTCTTT.

Remarks on this clone: Possible read error: a much larger clone is one base away. The chain is built from TRBV5-5 and TRBJ1-1; D not resolved. The V and J ends lost 0 bases and 0 bases respectively, with 6 bases between them. Germline assignment: CDR1 SGHKS and CDR2 YYEKEE (reference sequence). The CDR3 runs 14 residues. In DNA, the CDR3 is TGTGCCAGCAGCTTGGGGAGGGTGAACACTGAAGCTTTCTTT. Translating it yields CASSLGRVNTEAFF.

Details on this clone: A far larger clone is a single base away, which makes a read error likely. Other DNA sequences within the sample encode an identical CDR3. The V gene is TRBV28, the J gene TRBJ1-5; D is possibly TRBD1 (5 bases). Germline-derived CDR1 and CDR2 are MDHEN and SYDVKM. CDR3 size: 16 residues. The CDR3 is CASSLELGDGNQPQHF. In nucleotides, the CDR3 is TGTGCCAGTAGTTTAGAGTTGGGGGACGGTAATCAGCCCCAGCATTTT.

This clone was detected only once. The gene calls are TRBV7-2 and TRBJ2-7; D is undetermined. Deletions cut 2 bases from V and 6 bases from J, with 5 bases between. The CDR3 loop spans 11 amino acids. CDR1 and CDR2 (germline): SGHTA, FQGNSA. CDR3 sequence (DNA): TGTGCCAGCAGCTTAAGGCTCGAGCAGTACTTC. This translates into CASSLRLEQYF.

This chain joins TRBV7-8 and TRBJ2-3; 7 nucleotides align to TRBD2. The CDR3 runs to 15 residues. J gave up 4 bases and V 0 bases, and 4 bases lay outside the gene matches. Germline-derived CDR1 and CDR2 are SGHVS and FQNEAQ. The CDR3 DNA sequence: TGTGCCAGCAGCTTAGCGGGAGGGCCCGCAGATACGCAGTATTTT. This sequence encodes CASSLAGGPADTQYF.

The chain carries TRBV6-5 and TRBJ2-7; 9 bases map to TRBD1. The V and J ends lost 2 bases and 5 bases, in that order; junction bases with no gene match: 7. The germline V gene has CDR1 MNHEY and CDR2 SVGAGI. The CDR3 loop spans 15 amino acids. The CDR3 sequence is CASSYQGQGFHEQYF. CDR3 nucleotide sequence: TGTGCCAGCAGTTACCAAGGACAGGGGTTCCACGAGCAGTACTTC.

DNA for the CDR3: TGTGCCAGCAGCTTAGCGTCAAGGGAGGACTATGGCTACACCTTC. This encodes CASSLASREDYGYTF. The rearrangement joins TRBV7-9 to TRBJ1-2, with D uncertain. Germline CDR1 and CDR2: SEHNR and FQNEAQ (reference sequence). The CDR3 is 15 residues long. V was pared by 0 bases and J by 3 bases, with 11 bases between. Filled out from reference TRBV7-9 and TRBJ1-2, the complete variable domain reads DTGVSQNPRHKITKRGQNVTFRCDPISEHNRLYWYRQTLGQGPEFLTYFQNEAQLEKSRLLSDRFSAERPKGSFSTLEIQRTEQGDSAMYLCASSLASREDYGYTFGSGTRLTVV.

Details on this clone: A read error likely explains this, since a far larger clone differs by one base. The chain recombines TRBV11-2 with TRBJ2-5; D is uncertain. There are 15 residues in the CDR3. The germline CDR1 and CDR2 sequences are SGHAT and FQNNGV. The ends were cut back, 4 bases at V and 1 base at J, with 13 bases in the middle. CDR3 sequence reads: CASSSSGSPQETQYF. The CDR3 nucleotides are TGTGCCAGCAGCTCCTCCGGTTCACCCCAAGAGACCCAGTACTTC.

The chain recombines TRBV7-3 with TRBJ2-1; maybe TRBD2 (6 bases). CDR3 length equals 16 residues. Germline values: CDR1 SGHTA, CDR2 FQGTGA. Trimming left V 0 bases short and J 7 bases short, with 16 bases between. The CDR3 nucleotides are TGTGCCAGCAGCTTAACTCAGGGTATCGCGGGGAATGAGCAGTTCTTC. Amino acids: CASSLTQGIAGNEQFF. The variable domain in full, with the rest retrieved from reference TRBV7-3 and TRBJ2-1, is GAGVSQTPSNKVTEKGKYVELRCDPISGHTALYWYRQSLGQGPEFLIYFQGTGAADDSGLPNDRFFAVRPEGSVSTLKIQRTERGDSAVYLCASSLTQGIAGNEQFFGPGTRLTVL.

This chain links TRBV5-1 with TRBJ1-1; possible D gene TRBD1, 5 bases. This CDR3 has 15 residues. Trimming cost V 1 base and J 5 bases, with 15 bases left between them. Germline CDR1 reads SGHRS; CDR2 reads YFSETQ. The CDR3, as DNA: TGCGCCAGCAGCTTGAATCAGGGTTTCGGTACTGAAGCTTTCTTT. It encodes CASSLNQGFGTEAFF.

The chain combines TRBV7-2 with TRBJ2-1; D is undetermined. The CDR3 length is 13 residues. Germline assignment: CDR1 SGHTA and CDR2 FQGNSA. Deletions cut 2 bases from V and 2 bases from J, with 4 bases between. CDR3 DNA: TGTGCCAGCAGCTTACTAGCCTACAATGAGCAGTTCTTC. It translates to CASSLLAYNEQFF. Together with reference TRBV7-2 and TRBJ2-1, the CDR3 gives the full variable domain: GAGVSQSPSNKVTEKGKDVELRCDPISGHTALYWYRQSLGQGLEFLIYFQGNSAPDKSGLPSDRFSAERTGGSVSTLTIQRTQQEDSAVYLCASSLLAYNEQFFGPGTRLTVL.

Worth noting for this clone: A read error may produce the germline difference seen at one junction end. The chain employs TRBV19 and TRBJ1-1; D remains ambiguous. Germline V lookup: CDR1 LNHDA, CDR2 SQIVND (reference sequence). There are 13 residues in the CDR3. This chain's CDR3 is CASSFNKNAEAFF. As DNA, the CDR3 is TGTGCCAGTAGTTTCAACAAGAACGCTGAAGCTTTCTTT.

The rearrangement uses TRBV9 and TRBJ2-5; D possibly corresponds to TRBD2 (6 bases). CDR1 SGDLS and CDR2 YYNGEE come from the germline V gene. Trimming removed 4 bases from V and 2 bases from J, with 9 bases in between. The CDR3 runs 13 residues. CDR3 sequence: CASSSGRQETQYF. The DNA for the CDR3 is TGTGCCAGCAGCTCCGGGAGACAAGAGACCCAGTACTTC. The full variable domain, completed using reference TRBV9 and TRBJ2-5, is DSGVTQTPKHLITATGQRVTLRCSPRSGDLSVYWYQQSLDQGLQFLIQYYNGEERAKGNILERFSAQQFPDLHSELNLSSLELGDSALYFCASSSGRQETQYFGPGTRLLVL.

This chain connects TRBV19 to TRBJ2-7, with D perhaps TRBD1 (6 bases). This CDR3 is 16 amino acids long. Germline-derived CDR1 and CDR2 are LNHDA and SQIVND (reference sequence). Trimming took 6 bases from V and 4 from J, leaving 22 bases between them. In nucleotides, the CDR3 is TGTGCCAGTAGCCCACAAACCTTCCGGGACAAGTACGAGCAGTACTTC. The encoded protein is CASSPQTFRDKYEQYF.

This clone has a count of ten or more. V and J are TRBV5-1 and TRBJ2-3; possibly TRBD1 for D (5 bases). In germline, CDR1 is SGHRS, CDR2 YFSETQ. The CDR3 extends over 13 amino acids. V was trimmed by 5 bases and J by 2 bases, leaving 9 bases between them. The CDR3 loop is CASRTALTDTQYF. In DNA form, the CDR3 reads TGCGCCAGCAGGACAGCCCTCACAGATACGCAGTATTTT.

V and J are TRBV6-9 and TRBJ2-7; D remains unclear. Germline V gene data show CDR1 as MNHGY and CDR2 as SVAAGI. The length of the CDR3 is 14 residues. The germline V and J ends were trimmed by 4 bases and 1 base, with 11 bases remaining between them. The CDR3 here is CASSLGGNSYEQYF. DNA for the CDR3: TGTGCCAGCAGTTTAGGCGGAAATTCCTACGAGCAGTACTTC.

Note on this clone: A much larger clone is a single base away; this may be a read error. The chain couples TRBV5-1 to TRBJ2-2, with 7 bases aligning to TRBD1. This CDR3 comprises 16 residues. V lost 1 base, J lost 1 base, and 4 bases stayed unmatched. Germline CDR1 is SGHRS and CDR2 is YFSETQ. CDR3 nucleotides: TGCGCCAGCAGCTTGCTCGGGACAGTGAACACCGGGGAGCTGTTTTTT. Encoded protein: CASSLLGTVNTGELFF.